This T cell receptor beta chain was profiled in a study of cytomegalovirus exposure and HLA in healthy donors. Overall study results and limits: A further, later analysis showed that HLA-associated TCR beta chains (compared with equally common others) were more clonally expanded. Immune exposure data for these donors was limited to CMV serostatus.

The PCR made use of 60 Vbeta and 13 Jbeta primers. Measured with immunoSEQ multiplex PCR; TCRdb has only the in-frame clones, and not every one. The top ten hold roughly 2.4% of the sample, which has a few hundred thousand clones, roughly two thirds seen once. Concerning this clone: The antigen is undetermined.

The receptor was isolated from a female donor in good health and CMV-seronegative. The source material was PBMCs.

CDR3 DNA sequence: TGTGCCAGCAGCCCTATCACAGGGGGAGGAAACACCATATATTTT. This sequence encodes CASSPITGGGNTIYF. The chain combines TRBV7-6 with TRBJ1-3, with 8 bases lining up with TRBD1. The length of the CDR3 is 15 residues. V was clipped by 5 bases and J by 4 bases; unmatched bases: 7. CDR1 is SGHVS, CDR2 FNYEAQ, per germline.